These T cell receptor beta chains were read from a single sample in a study of a mutant IDH1 vaccine in newly diagnosed glioma. Data came from immunoSEQ multiplex PCR; TCRdb stores just in-frame clones and leaves some out. The repertoire consists of about 32,000 clones, with approximately 78% occurring once and the leading ten covering roughly 12%. Their antigen targets remain unknown. This specimen consisted of PBMCs, obtained from a glioma patient whose treatment included an IDH1 peptide vaccine. Receptors originate from a woman aged 40-49 years with glioma. Each CDR3 is given with its conserved first and last residue. Each record gives: clone size, V gene, D gene, J gene, CDR3 DNA, CDR3 protein. The D gene is left open where the match is weak. Clone size is not always given. Where it is, it says once, few, many or a class for expanded clones.

abundance: NA; v_gene: TRBV7-2; d_gene: NA; j_gene: TRBJ1-2; CDR3nt: TGTGCCAGCAGCTTAGGCAGTTCGGGACTACCTGGCTATGGCTACACCTTC; CDR3aa: CASSLGSSGLPGYGYTF
abundance: NA; v_gene: TRBV20-1; d_gene: NA; j_gene: TRBJ1-2; CDR3nt: TGCAGTGCTTCCGGGCCCAATGGCTACACCTTC; CDR3aa: CSASGPNGYTF
abundance: NA; v_gene: TRBV5-6; d_gene: NA; j_gene: TRBJ1-4; CDR3nt: TGTGCCAGCACCTTTGGCGGACTTTATGCAACTAATGAAAAACTGTTTTTT; CDR3aa: CASTFGGLYATNEKLFF
abundance: once; v_gene: TRBV6-1; d_gene: NA; j_gene: TRBJ2-7; CDR3nt: TGTGCCAGCAGTCTTACAGGGATGGGAGAGCAGTACTTC; CDR3aa: CASSLTGMGEQYF
abundance: NA; v_gene: TRBV7-9; d_gene: TRBD2; j_gene: TRBJ2-1; CDR3nt: TGTGCCAGCAGCTTAGCCCTAGCGGGGGGGGGTAATGAGCAGTTCTTC; CDR3aa: CASSLALAGGGNEQFF
abundance: NA; v_gene: TRBV27; d_gene: NA; j_gene: TRBJ1-2; CDR3nt: TGTGCCAGCTCTGAAGGGGGTCTAGGTTACACCTTC; CDR3aa: CASSEGGLGYTF
abundance: NA; v_gene: TRBV30; d_gene: TRBD2; j_gene: TRBJ2-5; CDR3nt: TGTGCCTGCACTGGGGGAGGGAGCCAAGAGACCCAGTACTTC; CDR3aa: CACTGGGSQETQYF
abundance: NA; v_gene: TRBV19; d_gene: NA; j_gene: TRBJ2-7; CDR3nt: TGTGCCAGTAGTATAGGAGGTAACGGAGCCTACGAGCAGTACTTC; CDR3aa: CASSIGGNGAYEQYF
abundance: NA; v_gene: TRBV9; d_gene: NA; j_gene: TRBJ1-3; CDR3nt: TGTGCCAGCAGCGTAGGGGAAGACACCATATATTTT; CDR3aa: CASSVGEDTIYF
abundance: NA; v_gene: TRBV30; d_gene: NA; j_gene: TRBJ1-1; CDR3nt: TGTGCCTGGAGTGTGCAATCGAACACTGAAGCTTTCTTT; CDR3aa: CAWSVQSNTEAFF
abundance: NA; v_gene: TRBV27; d_gene: NA; j_gene: TRBJ1-2; CDR3nt: TGTGCCAGCAGTCCGCCGGGGCAGCTATATGGCTACACCTTC; CDR3aa: CASSPPGQLYGYTF
abundance: NA; v_gene: TRBV5-1; d_gene: NA; j_gene: TRBJ2-3; CDR3nt: TGCGCCAGCAGCGGCAGCAATACGCAGTATTTT; CDR3aa: CASSGSNTQYF
abundance: NA; v_gene: TRBV10-2; d_gene: NA; j_gene: TRBJ1-4; CDR3nt: TGCGCCAGCAGTGAGTCTAGGCATTGGCAACAGCTAAATGAAAAACTGTTTTTT; CDR3aa: CASSESRHWQQLNEKLFF
abundance: NA; v_gene: TRBV2; d_gene: NA; j_gene: TRBJ2-1; CDR3nt: TGTGCCAGCACGGATCCCGGGCTCGGTCGTAATGAGCAGTTCTTC; CDR3aa: CASTDPGLGRNEQFF
abundance: few; v_gene: TRBV5-1; d_gene: TRBD2; j_gene: TRBJ2-2; CDR3nt: TGCGCCAGCAGCATAGCGGGGGGAACGAACACCGGGGAGCTGTTTTTT; CDR3aa: CASSIAGGTNTGELFF
abundance: NA; v_gene: TRBV30; d_gene: NA; j_gene: TRBJ1-1; CDR3nt: TGTGCCTGGAGTGTAAGGTTACAGTCAGGGCACAGAATGAACACTGAAGCTTTCTTT; CDR3aa: CAWSVRLQSGHRMNTEAFF
abundance: NA; v_gene: TRBV2; d_gene: TRBD1; j_gene: TRBJ1-3; CDR3nt: TGTGCCATTCTAACCGGGGACAGGGGGCGCGGGTCTTCTGGAAACACCATATATTTT; CDR3aa: CAILTGDRGRGSSGNTIYF
abundance: few; v_gene: TRBV2; d_gene: NA; j_gene: TRBJ1-4; CDR3nt: TGTGCCAGCAGTGAAATATCAGGTGAAAAACTGTTTTTT; CDR3aa: CASSEISGEKLFF
abundance: NA; v_gene: TRBV14; d_gene: NA; j_gene: TRBJ1-6; CDR3nt: TGTGCCAGCAGCCATCCGGGAGGTAATTCACCCCTCCACTTT; CDR3aa: CASSHPGGNSPLHF
abundance: NA; v_gene: TRBV6-1; d_gene: NA; j_gene: TRBJ2-3; CDR3nt: TGTGCCAGCAGTGAACGGACCAACGCAGATACGCAGTATTTT; CDR3aa: CASSERTNADTQYF
abundance: NA; v_gene: TRBV7-2; d_gene: NA; j_gene: TRBJ2-1; CDR3nt: TGTGCCAGCAGCTCGACTCCGAGCTCCTACAATGAGCAGTTCTTC; CDR3aa: CASSSTPSSYNEQFF
abundance: NA; v_gene: TRBV6-6; d_gene: TRBD1; j_gene: TRBJ1-5; CDR3nt: TGTGCCAGCAGTACAGGGGGCAATCAGCCCCAGCATTTT; CDR3aa: CASSTGGNQPQHF
abundance: NA; v_gene: TRBV5-1; d_gene: TRBD1; j_gene: TRBJ1-4; CDR3nt: TGCGCCAGCAGCTTGGACACAGGGGGTGAAAAACTGTTTTTT; CDR3aa: CASSLDTGGEKLFF
abundance: NA; v_gene: TRBV2; d_gene: NA; j_gene: TRBJ1-2; CDR3nt: TGTGCCACCCGGACTGCTTGGAGCTATGGCTACACCTTC; CDR3aa: CATRTAWSYGYTF